These T cell receptor beta chains were read from a single sample in a study of blood T cell repertoires in COVID-19. The table came from immunoSEQ multiplex PCR; TCRdb's copy has only in-frame clones and leaves some out. Here the sample spans 250,000 to 350,000 clones, about 90% being singletons. The specimen was peripheral blood. The receptors come from a woman aged 50 to 65 who had recovered from COVID-19. CDR3s include the opening cysteine and the closing phenylalanine or tryptophan. Each record gives: V gene, CDR3 protein.

TRBV2 | CASSGLSGSIGEQYF
TRBV7-2 | CASSLPSGSVDTQYF
TRBV28 | CASSLPQSDTQYF
TRBV5-6 | CASSLQGTDTQYF
TRBV7-9 | CASSLGTTNTGELFF
TRBV7-2 | CASSLAVSGGYGYTF
TRBV7-8 | CASSSRNRGTEAFF
TRBV30 | CAWSVQGEPRF
TRBV12-5 | CASGLPGNTQYF
TRBV19 | CASSTWTGADSNQPQHF
TRBV28 | CASSLGGGKLNEQFF
TRBV6-2/TRBV6-3 | CASSYRQGMAGELFF
TRBV15 | CATSREGQGYGYTF
TRBV10-3 | CAIRRTGDSNQPQHF
TRBV7-9 | CASNAPGEKLFF
TRBV4-3 | CASSPTVSAFHEQYF
TRBV28 | CASSSLSPEGAFF
TRBV12-5 | CASGFQAGGYTF
TRBV6-5 | CASSYMGLASYNEQFF
TRBV28 | CATGGQPQHF
TRBV30 | CAWNSLQGVNTGELFF
TRBV11-2 | CASSRPGQGPYEQYF
TRBV2 | CASRDRVASYEQYF
TRBV5-1 | CASSSGLAGGYNEQFF
TRBV29-1 | CSVHGGYNEQFF
TRBV27 | CASTPQGWRNIQYF
TRBV5-8 | CASSLAGRNIQYF
TRBV29-1 | CSVEDLSRTEAFF
TRBV5-4 | CASSLARGGRNEQFF
TRBV3-1/TRBV3-2 | CASSPRGGNYGYTF
TRBV6-1 | CASSDDGTAFYNSPLHF